A single sample is the source of the 25 T cell receptor beta chains below, sequenced in a study of regulatory T cells in long-lasting Graves disease. Construction of TCR beta libraries relied on iRepertoire HTBI primers and on Arm-PCR targeting CDR3 regions. One entry per CDR3 protein results from TCRdb running MiXCR on the multiplex PCR reads. The sample holds about 520,000 distinct CDR3 sequences, about 11% seen once. Time point described: newly diagnosed GD, antithyroid drugs for less than 3 months. Preparation of the TCR library used RNA extracted from PBMCs. This same sample was also taken into another study, of T cells in Graves' hyperthyroidism and ophthalmopathy.

The sequences come from peripheral blood mononuclear cells (PBMCs), collected at new diagnosis, from a patient treated with antithyroid drugs. The receptors were gathered from a woman younger than 45 with Graves disease.

This clonotype turned up a few times. The genes are TRBV27 and TRBJ2-5; D gene uncertain. CDR1 is MNHEY and CDR2 is SMNVEV in the germline V gene (reference sequence). This CDR3 region has 10 residues. In nucleotides, the CDR3 is TGTATAATAGTTTGGGTGACCCAGTACTTC. Translated, it gives CIIVWVTQYF.

Many counts were recorded for this clonotype. The chain employs TRBV20-1 and TRBJ2-1; no reliable D call. The CDR3 consists of 16 residues. Germline CDR1 and CDR2: DFQATT and SNEGSKA (reference sequence). Between the trimmed V and J ends, which lost 1 base and 4 bases, there was a span of 17 bases. The CDR3 protein is CSARAAGAYKYNEQFF. The CDR3 DNA reads TGCAGTGCTAGAGCCGCAGGCGCGTATAAATACAATGAGCAGTTCTTC.

V is TRBV5-6 and J is TRBJ2-2; no definite D call. The CDR3 contains 16 residues. V lost 2 bases and J 5 bases, leaving 16 bases between the germline ends. Germline CDR1 reads SGHDT; CDR2 reads YYEEEE. Here the CDR3 DNA reads TGTGCCAGCAGCTTTGGAGTGTGGCCGGTTACCGGGGAGCTGTTTTTT. It encodes CASSFGVWPVTGELFF.

Note on this clonotype: A much larger clone lies a single base off, so this may be a read error. The V call is TRBV11-1, the J call TRBJ1-1; D is unresolved. In germline, CDR1 is SGHAT, CDR2 FQDESV (reference sequence). The CDR3 covers 15 residues. V lost 1 base and J 3 bases, leaving 12 bases between the germline ends. Here the CDR3 reads CASSLGPDKDTEAFF. CDR3 coding DNA: TGTGCCAGCAGCTTAGGGCCCGACAAGGACACTGAAGCTTTCTTT. Based on the CDR3 plus reference TRBV11-1 and TRBJ1-1, the full variable domain is EAEVAQSPRYKITEKSQAVAFWCDPISGHATLYWYRQILGQGPELLVQFQDESVVDDSQLPKDRFSAERLKGVDSTLKIQPAELGDSAMYLCASSLGPDKDTEAFFGQGTRLTVV.

This clonotype was detected many times. The chain carries TRBV6-5 and TRBJ2-7; 7 nucleotides agree with TRBD2. The CDR3 extends over 14 amino acids. Looked up from germline, CDR1 is MNHEY and CDR2 is SVGAGI. V shed 2 bases and J 2 bases; nucleotides not matched to a gene: 3. CDR3 sequence reads: CASSYGGGTYEQYF. Written as DNA, the CDR3 is TGTGCCAGCAGTTACGGGGGGGGAACCTACGAGCAGTACTTC.

In its sample, this clonotype was seen many times. This chain links TRBV19 with TRBJ1-2; TRBD1 is a possible D gene (6 bases). The CDR3 contains 12 residues. Trimming shortened V by 5 bases and J by 10 bases, and 14 bases separated the two germline ends. Germline V CDR1 and CDR2: LNHDA, SQIVND (reference sequence). The CDR3 region is CASSRDTLIYTF. For the CDR3, the DNA is TGTGCCAGTAGTCGGGACACTCTTATCTACACCTTC.

This clonotype has ten or more counts. The V call is TRBV30, the J call TRBJ1-5, with D possibly matching TRBD1 (5 bases). In germline, CDR1 is GTSNPN, CDR2 SVGIG (reference sequence). The V and J ends lost 0 bases and 6 bases respectively, with 9 bases between them. The CDR3 consists of 13 residues. The DNA for the CDR3 is TGTGCCTGGAGTGTCGGGGACGGTCAGCCCCAGCATTTT. Translation gives CAWSVGDGQPQHF.

The chain is built from TRBV5-1 and TRBJ2-3; D is possibly TRBD1 or TRBD2 (5 bases each). The end of the DNA fits TRBJ2-7 better, so the J call may be wrong. The CDR3 has 13 amino acids. Germline values: CDR1 SGHRS, CDR2 YFSETQ. The CDR3 spells CASSKGRPYEQYF. The CDR3 region has the DNA TGCGCCAGCAGCAAGGGACGGCCCTACGAGCAGTACTTC.

This clonotype has at least ten counts. V usage is TRBV11-2 and J usage is TRBJ1-2; possibly TRBD1 for D (6 bases). CDR3 length equals 15 residues. Per germline, CDR1 SGHAT and CDR2 FQNNGV. Deletions cut 1 base from V and 0 bases from J, with 9 bases between. CDR3 sequence: CASSLVRGPNYGYTF. CDR3 nucleotides: TGTGCCAGCAGCTTAGTACGGGGGCCTAACTATGGCTACACCTTC. The full variable domain, completed using reference TRBV11-2 and TRBJ1-2, is EAGVAQSPRYKIIEKRQSVAFWCNPISGHATLYWYQQILGQGPKLLIQFQNNGVVDDSQLPKDRFSAERLKGVDSTLKIQPAKLEDSAVYLCASSLVRGPNYGYTFGSGTRLTVV.

Ten or more counts support this clonotype. The rearrangement links TRBV20-1 to TRBJ2-3; D remains unclear. This CDR3 is built from 13 residues. Germline V gene sequence: CDR1 DFQATT, CDR2 SNEGSKA (reference sequence). Trimming pared 3 bases from V and 5 bases from J, leaving 12 bases between. CDR3 bases: TGCAGTGCTAGTGTGGTTGTAGGAGATACGCAGTATTTT. This gives the protein CSASVVVGDTQYF.

This clonotype occurred a few times. The chain employs TRBV15 and TRBJ2-7, with 13 positions matching TRBD2. The CDR3 runs 18 residues. J lost 7 bases, V lost 0 bases, and 12 bases had no gene match. CDR1 is LNHNV, CDR2 YYDKDF, per germline (reference sequence). CDR3 region: CATSRDRVHAGLAGEQYF. For the CDR3, the DNA is TGTGCCACCAGCAGAGATCGGGTTCATGCGGGACTAGCGGGGGAGCAGTACTTC.

This clonotype has at least ten counts. The chain recombines TRBV30 with TRBJ1-1; TRBD1 aligns across 7 bases. The CDR3 loop spans 17 amino acids. After removal of 7 bases from V and 4 bases from J, the junction contained 21 bases not matched to a gene. The germline gives CDR1 GTSNPN, CDR2 SVGIG (reference sequence). This CDR3 reads CAYSSGRQGLRGTEAFF. The CDR3 DNA sequence: TGTGCCTACAGCAGCGGGAGACAGGGATTGAGGGGCACTGAAGCTTTCTTT. Combining the CDR3 with reference TRBV30 and TRBJ1-1 gives the whole variable domain SQTIHQWPATLVQPVGSPLSLECTVEGTSNPNLYWYRQAAGRGLQLLFYSVGIGQISSEVPQNLSASRPQDRQFILSSKKLLLSDSGFYLCAYSSGRQGLRGTEAFFGQGTRLTVV.

This chain uses TRBV7-2 with TRBJ2-7, with 7 bases fitting TRBD1. Looked up from germline, CDR1 is SGHTA and CDR2 is FQGNSA. With 5 bases clipped from V and 6 bases from J, the junction kept 4 bases outside the gene matches. The CDR3 is made up of 12 amino acids. The CDR3 DNA follows: TGTGCCAGCAGCCACAGGGGCCTCGAGCAGTACTTC. Translation gives CASSHRGLEQYF.

V gene TRBV6-1 combines with J gene TRBJ2-3, with D possibly matching TRBD2 (6 bases). Trimming removed 7 bases at V and 5 bases at J, with 25 bases between. CDR1 and CDR2 from the germline V gene are MNHNS and SASEGT. The CDR3 is 17 residues long. CDR3 nucleotides: TGTGCCAGCATAGCACGGGGGTCTAGCCCAAGCCTAGATACGCAGTATTTT. Its translation is CASIARGSSPSLDTQYF.

This clonotype appeared a few times. The rearrangement links TRBV30 to TRBJ1-1, with 9 bases lining up with TRBD1. CDR1 is GTSNPN and CDR2 is SVGIG in the germline V gene (reference sequence). V lost 3 bases to trimming and J lost 1 base; unmatched junction nucleotides: 6. The CDR3 runs to 15 residues. The CDR3 spells CAWRPGQGWNTEAFF. The CDR3 coding sequence is TGTGCCTGGAGACCGGGACAGGGATGGAACACTGAAGCTTTCTTT.

This clonotype was detected ten times or more. This chain joins TRBV6-1 and TRBJ2-3; perhaps TRBD2 as D (5 bases). This CDR3 is built from 14 residues. The V gene's germline CDR1 is MNHNS and CDR2 SASEGT. V was trimmed by 10 bases and J by 2 bases, leaving 16 bases between them. The chain's CDR3 is CATRFPGTTDTQYF. CDR3 DNA sequence: TGTGCCACCCGTTTTCCGGGAACCACAGATACGCAGTATTTT.

This clonotype has a count of ten or more. Being one base from a much bigger clone, this may be a read error. The J gene is TRBJ2-1, the V gene TRBV6-2 or TRBV6-3; 8 bases fit TRBD2. This CDR3 spans 17 amino acids. The V gene's germline CDR1 is MNHEY and CDR2 SVGEGT. In DNA, the CDR3 is TGTGCCGGCAGTTCTCTTCTGGCGGGAGGTCCCTACAATGAGCAGTTCTTC. Amino acids: CAGSSLLAGGPYNEQFF.

This clonotype was detected ten times or more. The chain employs TRBV14 and TRBJ2-2; D tentatively reads TRBD1 or TRBD2 (5 bases each). CDR1 SGHDN and CDR2 FVKESK come from the germline V gene. The V end lost 0 bases, the J end lost 4 bases, and 12 bases lay between the germline ends. The CDR3 loop spans 16 amino acids. The CDR3 DNA follows: TGTGCCAGCAGCCAAGACCGAGGGGCTCTCACCGGGGAGCTGTTTTTT. This translates into CASSQDRGALTGELFF.

This clonotype was counted many times. The V and J genes are TRBV9 and TRBJ2-7; D possibly matches TRBD1 or TRBD2 (6 bases each). Germline-derived CDR1 and CDR2 are SGDLS and YYNGEE. Trimming stripped 0 bases from V and 5 bases from J, with 15 bases between. The CDR3 sequence is 15 residues long. As DNA, the CDR3 is TGTGCCAGCAGCGTAGCCCCGTTTAGGGGGGACGAGCAGTACTTC. Translation gives CASSVAPFRGDEQYF.

This clonotype was recorded at least ten times. This rearrangement joins TRBV30 to TRBJ2-7; perhaps TRBD1 as D (6 bases). Germline V lookup: CDR1 GTSNPN, CDR2 SVGIG (reference sequence). This CDR3 has 13 residues. Trimming shortened V by 5 bases and J by 6 bases, and 17 bases separated the two germline ends. The CDR3 bases are TGTGCCTGGGCTACAGGGTTTTTTGGCGAGCAGTACTTC. Translated, it gives CAWATGFFGEQYF.

This clonotype was seen more than once but under ten times. A clone one base away is much larger, so this may be a read error. The J gene is TRBJ2-1, the V gene TRBV2; 7 bases align to TRBD2. There are 16 residues in the CDR3. From germline, CDR1 is SNHLY and CDR2 FYNNEI. The CDR3 spells CASSDLPGRAYNGQFF. CDR3 bases: TGTGCCAGCAGTGATCTCCCAGGGAGGGCCTACAATGGGCAGTTCTTC.

This clonotype was seen many times. This chain connects TRBV7-9 to TRBJ2-5; 9 bases are shared with TRBD2. Looked up from germline, CDR1 is SEHNR and CDR2 is FQNEAQ (reference sequence). This CDR3 has 14 residues. J gave up 4 bases and V 5 bases, and 5 bases lay outside the gene matches. The CDR3 DNA follows: TGTGCCAGCAGCCCCCTAGCGGGAAGAGAGACCCAGTACTTC. Its translation is CASSPLAGRETQYF.

The chain recombines TRBV29-1 with TRBJ1-2; TRBD1 is a possible D gene (5 bases). This CDR3 region has 12 residues. V lost 2 bases to trimming and J lost 8 bases, with 12 bases between them. In germline, CDR1 is SQVTM, CDR2 ANQGSEA. CDR3 in amino acids: CSVENGGIGYTF. The CDR3 nucleotides are TGCAGCGTTGAAAATGGGGGGATCGGCTACACCTTC.

At least ten counts were recorded for this clonotype. The chain is built from TRBV20-1 and TRBJ2-3; D is unclear. This CDR3 is built from 14 residues. Trimming took 5 bases from V and 5 from J, leaving 17 bases between them. Germline values: CDR1 DFQATT, CDR2 SNEGSKA (reference sequence). CDR3 sequence reads: CSAPPAFLGDTQYF. CDR3 bases: TGCAGTGCTCCACCGGCTTTCCTCGGAGATACGCAGTATTTT.

The V gene is TRBV7-2, the J gene TRBJ2-3; TRBD2 aligns across 11 bases. V shed 5 bases and J 2 bases; nucleotides not matched to a gene: 9. Germline CDR1 SGHTA, CDR2 FQGNSA. The CDR3 is 17 residues long. The CDR3 DNA reads as TGTGCCAGCAGCGTCCCACTAGCGGGAGCCCACACAGATACGCAGTATTTT. It yields the protein CASSVPLAGAHTDTQYF.